This T cell receptor beta chain was retrieved from a study of T cell responses to AZD1222 COVID-19 vaccine. Study-wide points: Only a handful of AZD1222 recipients, six or seven in all, had baseline seropositivity.

Note on this clone: Its specificity is unknown.

Sequencing used immunoSEQ multiplex PCR; TCRdb keeps in-frame clones, though not all of them. The data contain about 110,000 clones, about 91% of them singletons. Trimming took off 5 bases at V and 3 bases at J, with 12 bases between the two ends. The CDR3 totals 14 residues. CDR1 is SGDLS and CDR2 is YYNGEE in the germline V gene. The origin of this receptor is an adult in good health. This sample comprised peripheral blood, obtained on day 0 of AZD1222 vaccination. This chain joins TRBV9 and TRBJ2-1, with D perhaps matching TRBD2 (6 bases). CDR3: CASSDLADYNEQFF. CDR3 bases: TGTGCCAGCAGTGACTTAGCGGACTACAATGAGCAGTTCTTC.